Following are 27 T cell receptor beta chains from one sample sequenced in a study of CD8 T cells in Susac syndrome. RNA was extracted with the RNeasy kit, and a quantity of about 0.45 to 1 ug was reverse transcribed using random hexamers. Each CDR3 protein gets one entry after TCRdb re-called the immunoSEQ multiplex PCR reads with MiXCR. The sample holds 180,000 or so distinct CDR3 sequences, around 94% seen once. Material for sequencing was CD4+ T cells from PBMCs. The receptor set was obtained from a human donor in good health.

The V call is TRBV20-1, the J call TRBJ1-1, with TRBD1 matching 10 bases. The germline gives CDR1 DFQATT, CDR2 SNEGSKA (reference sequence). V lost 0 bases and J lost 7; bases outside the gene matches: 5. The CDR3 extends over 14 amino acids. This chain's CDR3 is CSARETGGNFEAFF. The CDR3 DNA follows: TGCAGTGCTAGAGAGACAGGGGGCAATTTTGAAGCTTTCTTT.

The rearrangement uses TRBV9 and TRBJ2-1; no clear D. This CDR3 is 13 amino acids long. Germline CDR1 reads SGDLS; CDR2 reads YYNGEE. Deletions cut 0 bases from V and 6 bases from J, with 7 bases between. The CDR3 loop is CASSVGVGNEQFF. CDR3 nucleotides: TGTGCCAGCAGCGTAGGGGTAGGCAATGAGCAGTTCTTC. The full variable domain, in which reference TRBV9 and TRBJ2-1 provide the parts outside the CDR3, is DSGVTQTPKHLITATGQRVTLRCSPRSGDLSVYWYQQSLDQGLQFLIQYYNGEERAKGNILERFSAQQFPDLHSELNLSSLELGDSALYFCASSVGVGNEQFFGPGTRLTVL.

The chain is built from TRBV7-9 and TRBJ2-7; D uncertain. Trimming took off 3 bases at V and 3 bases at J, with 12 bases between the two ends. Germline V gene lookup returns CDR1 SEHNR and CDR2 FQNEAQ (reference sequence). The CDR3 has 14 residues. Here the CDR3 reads CASSFQASLYEQYF. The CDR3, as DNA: TGTGCCAGCAGCTTCCAGGCCAGCCTCTACGAGCAGTACTTC. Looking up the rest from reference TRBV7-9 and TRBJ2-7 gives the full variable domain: DTGVSQNPRHKITKRGQNVTFRCDPISEHNRLYWYRQTLGQGPEFLTYFQNEAQLEKSRLLSDRFSAERPKGSFSTLEIQRTEQGDSAMYLCASSFQASLYEQYFGPGTRLTVT.

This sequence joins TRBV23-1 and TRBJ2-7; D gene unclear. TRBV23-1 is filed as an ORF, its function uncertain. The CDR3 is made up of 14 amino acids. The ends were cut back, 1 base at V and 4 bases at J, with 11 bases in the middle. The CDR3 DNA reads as TGCGCCAGCAGTCAATATGGGATTCGGTACGAGCAGTACTTC. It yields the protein CASSQYGIRYEQYF.

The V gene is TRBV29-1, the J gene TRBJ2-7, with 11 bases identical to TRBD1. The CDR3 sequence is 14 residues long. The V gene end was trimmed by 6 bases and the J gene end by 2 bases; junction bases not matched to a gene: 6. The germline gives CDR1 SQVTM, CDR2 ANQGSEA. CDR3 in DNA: TGCAGCGTGGCCGGGGGACAGGGGGCCTACGAGCAGTACTTC. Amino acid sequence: CSVAGGQGAYEQYF.

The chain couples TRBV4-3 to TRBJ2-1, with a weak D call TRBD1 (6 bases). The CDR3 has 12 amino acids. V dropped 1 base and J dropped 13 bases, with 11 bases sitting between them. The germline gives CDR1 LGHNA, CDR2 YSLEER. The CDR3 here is CASSQAQGLQFF. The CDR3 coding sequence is TGCGCCAGCAGCCAAGCACAGGGTCTCCAGTTCTTC.

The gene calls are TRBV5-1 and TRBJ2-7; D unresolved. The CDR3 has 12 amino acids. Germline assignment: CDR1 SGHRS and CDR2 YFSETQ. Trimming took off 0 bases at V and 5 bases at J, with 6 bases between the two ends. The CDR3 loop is CASSLEFHEQYF. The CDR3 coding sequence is TGCGCCAGCAGCTTGGAATTCCACGAGCAGTACTTC.

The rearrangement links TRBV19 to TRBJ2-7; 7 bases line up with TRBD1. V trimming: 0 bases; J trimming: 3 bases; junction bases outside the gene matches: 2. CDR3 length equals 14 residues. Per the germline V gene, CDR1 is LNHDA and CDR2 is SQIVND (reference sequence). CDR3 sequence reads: CASSIDRDSYEQYF. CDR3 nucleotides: TGTGCCAGTAGTATAGATCGGGACAGCTACGAGCAGTACTTC.

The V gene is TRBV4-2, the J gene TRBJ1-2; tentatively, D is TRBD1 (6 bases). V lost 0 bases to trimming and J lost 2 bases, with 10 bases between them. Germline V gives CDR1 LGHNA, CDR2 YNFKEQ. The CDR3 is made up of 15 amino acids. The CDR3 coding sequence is TGTGCCAGCAGCCAAGAACCACAGGGCAACTATGGCTACACCTTC. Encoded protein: CASSQEPQGNYGYTF.

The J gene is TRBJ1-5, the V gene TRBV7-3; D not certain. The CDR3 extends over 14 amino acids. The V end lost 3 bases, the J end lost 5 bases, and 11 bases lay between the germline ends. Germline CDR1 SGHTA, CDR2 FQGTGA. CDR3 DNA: TGTGCCAGCAGCTTGGACGCATTGGATCAGCCCCAGCATTTT. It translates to CASSLDALDQPQHF.

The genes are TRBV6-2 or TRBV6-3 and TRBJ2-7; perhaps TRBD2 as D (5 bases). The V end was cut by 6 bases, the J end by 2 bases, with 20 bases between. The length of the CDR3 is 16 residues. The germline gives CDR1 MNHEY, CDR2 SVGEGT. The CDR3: CASSTLGSVIPYEQYF. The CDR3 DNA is TGTGCCAGCAGCACGCTGGGGAGCGTCATACCCTACGAGCAGTACTTC.

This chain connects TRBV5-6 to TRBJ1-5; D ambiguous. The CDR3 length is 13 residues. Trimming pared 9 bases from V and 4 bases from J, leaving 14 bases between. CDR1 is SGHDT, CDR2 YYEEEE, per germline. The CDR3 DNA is TGTGCCAACCCTTTACACAGAAATCAGCCCCAGCATTTT. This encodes CANPLHRNQPQHF.

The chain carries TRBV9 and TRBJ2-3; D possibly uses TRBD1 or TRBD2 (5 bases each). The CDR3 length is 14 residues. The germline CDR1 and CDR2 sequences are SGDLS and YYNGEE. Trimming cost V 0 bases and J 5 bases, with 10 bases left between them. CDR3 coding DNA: TGTGCCAGCAGCGTAGAGAGTGGGGGAGATACGCAGTATTTT. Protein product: CASSVESGGDTQYF.

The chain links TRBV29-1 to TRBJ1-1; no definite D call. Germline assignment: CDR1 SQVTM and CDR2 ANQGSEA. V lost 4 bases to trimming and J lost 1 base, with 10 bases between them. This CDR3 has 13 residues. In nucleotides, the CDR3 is TGCAGCGTTGCGGGCAAATCGAACACTGAAGCTTTCTTT. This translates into CSVAGKSNTEAFF.

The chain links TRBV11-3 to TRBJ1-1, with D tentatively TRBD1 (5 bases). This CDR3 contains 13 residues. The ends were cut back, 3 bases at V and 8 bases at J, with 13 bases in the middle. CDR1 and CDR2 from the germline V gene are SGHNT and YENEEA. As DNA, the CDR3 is TGTGCCAGCAGCTTGGTGGAAGGGGAGGAAGCTTTCTTT. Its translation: CASSLVEGEEAFF.

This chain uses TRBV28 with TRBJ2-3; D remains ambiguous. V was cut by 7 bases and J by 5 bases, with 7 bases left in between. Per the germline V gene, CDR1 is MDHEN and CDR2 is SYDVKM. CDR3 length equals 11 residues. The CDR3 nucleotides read TGTGCCAGCATACTGGGAGATACGCAGTATTTT. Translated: CASILGDTQYF.

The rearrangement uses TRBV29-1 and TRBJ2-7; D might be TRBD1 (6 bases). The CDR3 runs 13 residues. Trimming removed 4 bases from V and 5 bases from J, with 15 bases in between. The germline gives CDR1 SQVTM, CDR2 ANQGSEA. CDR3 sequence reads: CSVAGTGMNEQYF. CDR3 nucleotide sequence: TGCAGCGTTGCTGGTACAGGGATGAACGAGCAGTACTTC.

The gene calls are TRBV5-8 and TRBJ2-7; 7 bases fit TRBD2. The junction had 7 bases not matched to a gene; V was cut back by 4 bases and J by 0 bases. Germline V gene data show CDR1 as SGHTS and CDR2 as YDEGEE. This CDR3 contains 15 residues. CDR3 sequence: CASSGRGMSSYEQYF. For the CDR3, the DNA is TGTGCCAGCAGCGGGCGGGGGATGAGCTCCTACGAGCAGTACTTC.

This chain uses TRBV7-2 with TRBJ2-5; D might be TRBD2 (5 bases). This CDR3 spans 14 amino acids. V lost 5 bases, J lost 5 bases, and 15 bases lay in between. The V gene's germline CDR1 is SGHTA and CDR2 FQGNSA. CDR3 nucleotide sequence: TGTGCCAGCAGCAAAAGACGGGATGGGGAGACCCAGTACTTC. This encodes CASSKRRDGETQYF.

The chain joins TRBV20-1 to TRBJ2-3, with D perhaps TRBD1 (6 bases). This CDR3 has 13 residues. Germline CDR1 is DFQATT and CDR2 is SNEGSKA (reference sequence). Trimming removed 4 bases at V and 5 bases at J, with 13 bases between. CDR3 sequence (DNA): TGCAGTGCTACCCAGGGGTTGGGAGATACGCAGTATTTT. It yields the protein CSATQGLGDTQYF.

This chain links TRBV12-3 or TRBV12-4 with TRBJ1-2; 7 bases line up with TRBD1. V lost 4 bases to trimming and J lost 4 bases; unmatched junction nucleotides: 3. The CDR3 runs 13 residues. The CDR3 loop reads CASSSGTAYGYTF. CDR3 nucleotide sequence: TGTGCCAGCAGTTCCGGGACAGCCTATGGCTACACCTTC.

CDR3 coding DNA: TGCAGTGCCATTAATCGCGGCTACGAGCAGTTCTTC. It encodes CSAINRGYEQFF. This chain links TRBV20-1 with TRBJ2-1; no clear D. The CDR3 sequence is 12 residues long. Germline CDR1 DFQATT, CDR2 SNEGSKA (reference sequence). V lost 6 bases, J lost 10 bases, and 16 bases lay in between.

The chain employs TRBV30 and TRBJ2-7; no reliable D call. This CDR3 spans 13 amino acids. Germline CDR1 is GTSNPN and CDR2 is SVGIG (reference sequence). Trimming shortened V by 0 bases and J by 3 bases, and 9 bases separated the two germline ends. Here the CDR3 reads CAWSVDNGYEQYF. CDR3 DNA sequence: TGTGCCTGGAGTGTCGACAATGGCTACGAGCAGTACTTC.

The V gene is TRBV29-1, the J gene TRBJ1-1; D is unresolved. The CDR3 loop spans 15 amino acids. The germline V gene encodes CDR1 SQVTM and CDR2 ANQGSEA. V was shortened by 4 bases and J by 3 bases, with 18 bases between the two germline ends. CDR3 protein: CSVARRLSKDTEAFF. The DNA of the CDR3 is TGCAGCGTTGCCCGACGGTTATCTAAGGACACTGAAGCTTTCTTT. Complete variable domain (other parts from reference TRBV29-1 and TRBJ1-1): SAVISQKPSRDICQRGTSLTIQCQVDSQVTMMFWYRQQPGQSLTLIATANQGSEATYESGFVIDKFPISRPNLTFSTLTVSNMSPEDSSIYLCSVARRLSKDTEAFFGQGTRLTVV.

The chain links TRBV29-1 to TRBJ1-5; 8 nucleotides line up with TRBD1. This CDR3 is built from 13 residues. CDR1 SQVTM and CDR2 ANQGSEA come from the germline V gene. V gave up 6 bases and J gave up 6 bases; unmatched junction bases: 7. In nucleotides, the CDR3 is TGCAGCGTCGAGACAGGGGTGGGTCAGCCCCAGCATTTT. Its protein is CSVETGVGQPQHF.

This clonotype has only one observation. The CDR3 DNA reads TGTGCCAGCGGGGGCGGGGGCACTGAAGCTTTCTTT. It yields the protein CASGGGGTEAFF. The chain uses TRBV6-7 and TRBJ1-1; D perhaps matches TRBD1 (6 bases). TRBV6-7 is reported as an ORF; its role is uncertain. This CDR3 has 12 amino acids. V dropped 8 bases and J dropped 4 bases, with 11 bases sitting between them.

CDR3 coding DNA: TGTGCCAGCAGGCCGGCGGGGGAGCAGTACTTC. Its translation is CASRPAGEQYF. The J gene is TRBJ2-7, the V gene TRBV3-1; D possibly corresponds to TRBD2 (6 bases). Germline assignment: CDR1 LGHDT and CDR2 YNNKEL (reference sequence). V lost 6 bases to trimming and J lost 7 bases, with 10 bases between them. The CDR3 length is 11 residues.